Following are 10 T cell receptor beta chains from one sample sequenced in a study of OX40 agonist ivuxolimab in advanced cancers. Sequenced by immunoSEQ multiplex PCR; TCRdb stores in-frame clones only, minus some. The sample lists around 65,000 clones; around 87% were seen once. The sequencing here drew on CD4+ or CD8+ T cells sorted from blood, taken in a trial of the OX40 agonist ivuxolimab. The source of these receptors is an adult with an advanced solid tumor such as melanoma, head and neck, liver or kidney cancer.

The chain uses TRBV7-9 and TRBJ1-2, with D hard to call. The CDR3 has 12 amino acids. Germline-derived CDR1 and CDR2 are SEHNR and FQNEAQ (reference sequence). Trimming cost V 1 base and J 8 bases, with 8 bases left between them. Written as DNA, the CDR3 is TGTGCCAGCAGCTTAGAAGTTCGGGGCTACACCTTC. Translated: CASSLEVRGYTF.

The J gene is TRBJ2-1, the V gene TRBV15, with D perhaps matching TRBD1 (5 bases). Germline CDR1 is LNHNV and CDR2 is YYDKDF (reference sequence). The ends were cut back, 3 bases at V and 2 bases at J, with 11 bases in the middle. This CDR3 is 15 amino acids long. The CDR3 DNA follows: TGTGCCACCAGCAGGAGGACACAAACCTACAATGAGCAGTTCTTC. Amino acid sequence: CATSRRTQTYNEQFF.

The chain links TRBV27 to TRBJ1-5; no definite D call. The germline V gene encodes CDR1 MNHEY and CDR2 SMNVEV (reference sequence). This CDR3 comprises 14 residues. V lost 5 bases and J 3 bases, leaving 11 bases between the germline ends. This chain's CDR3 is CASSTTEVNQPQHF. CDR3 coding DNA: TGTGCCAGCAGTACGACCGAGGTCAATCAGCCCCAGCATTTT.

This clone was seen only a few times. V usage is TRBV7-2 and J usage is TRBJ2-2, with no clear D. V lost 5 bases, J lost 5 bases, and 6 bases lay in between. Looked up from germline, CDR1 is SGHTA and CDR2 is FQGNSA. The CDR3 loop spans 12 amino acids. The CDR3 region is CASSIFTGELFF. The CDR3 bases are TGTGCCAGCAGCATATTTACCGGGGAGCTGTTTTTT.

This clone appeared once. The rearrangement joins TRBV6-1 to TRBJ1-4; 7 nucleotides match TRBD1. This CDR3 is built from 14 residues. V dropped 10 bases and J dropped 7; count of bases not matched to a gene: 12. CDR1 and CDR2 (germline): MNHNS, SASEGT. Here the CDR3 reads CATLGTAPAEKLFF. The CDR3 DNA is TGTGCCACCCTCGGGACAGCACCCGCTGAAAAACTGTTTTTT.

The CDR3 DNA follows: TGTGCCAGCTCACCCAGCGGGACAGGGTACACCTACGAGCAGTACTTC. This encodes CASSPSGTGYTYEQYF. The chain links TRBV18 to TRBJ2-7, with 9 bases matching TRBD1. The ends lost 3 bases at V and 2 bases at J; junction bases unmatched: 8. Germline V gene data show CDR1 as KGHSH and CDR2 as LQKENI. The CDR3 consists of 16 residues. The full variable domain, completed using reference TRBV18 and TRBJ2-7, is NAGVMQNPRHLVRRRGQEARLRCSPMKGHSHVYWYRQLPEEGLKFMVYLQKENIIDESGMPKERFSAEFPKEGPSILRIQQVVRGDSAAYFCASSPSGTGYTYEQYFGPGTRLTVT.

V usage is TRBV30 and J usage is TRBJ2-3, with D unresolved. CDR3 length: 12 amino acids. V was trimmed by 1 base and J by 2 bases, leaving 4 bases between them. From germline, CDR1 is GTSNPN and CDR2 SVGIG (reference sequence). CDR3 sequence (DNA): TGTGCCTGGAGTGGGACCACAGATACGCAGTATTTT. Translating gives CAWSGTTDTQYF. The whole variable domain, remainder taken from reference TRBV30 and TRBJ2-3, is SQTIHQWPATLVQPVGSPLSLECTVEGTSNPNLYWYRQAAGRGLQLLFYSVGIGQISSEVPQNLSASRPQDRQFILSSKKLLLSDSGFYLCAWSGTTDTQYFGPGTRLTVL.

V gene TRBV28 combines with J gene TRBJ1-5; 9 bases agree with TRBD1. Trimming removed 2 bases from V and 9 bases from J; junction bases left unmatched: 11. Germline-derived CDR1 and CDR2 are MDHEN and SYDVKM. This CDR3 spans 16 amino acids. The CDR3 DNA is TGTGCCAGCAGTTTACGAATGACAGGGGGGTATCGGCCCCAGCATTTT. Translating gives CASSLRMTGGYRPQHF.

This clone was found once. DNA of the CDR3: TGTGCCAGCAGCTACGGGAACACTGAAGCTTTCTTT. Amino acids: CASSYGNTEAFF. This chain connects TRBV7-2 to TRBJ1-1, with unresolved D. This CDR3 spans 12 amino acids. Trimming took off 4 bases at V and 1 base at J, with 4 bases between the two ends. The germline CDR1 and CDR2 sequences are SGHTA and FQGNSA.

This clone occurred once. V usage is TRBV15 and J usage is TRBJ2-3, with 8 bases matching TRBD1. Germline trimming cut 1 base from V and 5 bases from J; bases unmatched to any gene: 11. Germline values: CDR1 LNHNV, CDR2 YYDKDF (reference sequence). The CDR3 extends over 17 amino acids. In DNA form, the CDR3 reads TGTGCCACCAGCAGAGGGGGGGACAGGTACCGAGGAGATACGCAGTATTTT. Amino acid sequence: CATSRGGDRYRGDTQYF. Full variable domain (remainder filled in from reference TRBV15 and TRBJ2-3): DAMVIQNPRYQVTQFGKPVTLSCSQTLNHNVMYWYQQKSSQAPKLLFHYYDKDFNNEADTPDNFQSRRPNTSFCFLDIRSPGLGDTAMYLCATSRGGDRYRGDTQYFGPGTRLTVL.